This entry lists 27 T cell receptor beta chains sequenced from one sample in a study of blood T cell repertoires in COVID-19. Method: immunoSEQ multiplex PCR; TCRdb's copy keeps in-frame clones and lacks some. The sample holds 140,000 to 150,000 clones, 84% seen once. The sample was peripheral blood. The receptors shown here come from a man aged 30 to 39 with COVID-19, enrolled during active disease.

The CDR3 coding sequence is TGTGCCAGCAGCGGGACTAGCGGGAGCTATGAGCAGTTCTTC. It encodes CASSGTSGSYEQFF. The chain carries TRBV5-4 and TRBJ2-1; 14 nucleotides agree with TRBD2. The CDR3 sequence is 14 residues long. The germline gives CDR1 SGHNT, CDR2 YYREEE (reference sequence). V trimming: 4 bases; J trimming: 8 bases; junction bases outside the gene matches: 2.

This rearrangement joins TRBV18 to TRBJ2-7; D may be TRBD1 (5 bases). V lost 2 bases and J lost 0, with 14 bases in between. The CDR3 consists of 16 residues. The germline V gene has CDR1 KGHSH and CDR2 LQKENI. CDR3 protein: CASSPYAGPSSYEQYF. The CDR3 nucleotides are TGTGCCAGCTCACCATACGCAGGGCCCAGCTCCTACGAGCAGTACTTC.

In this sample, this clone turned up many times. V gene TRBV9 combines with J gene TRBJ2-1; D not resolved. Germline assignment: CDR1 SGDLS and CDR2 YYNGEE. V gave up 4 bases and J gave up 6 bases, with 14 bases separating them. CDR3 size: 14 residues. CDR3 sequence reads: CASSLSGGINEQFF. Here the CDR3 DNA reads TGTGCCAGCAGCCTATCTGGCGGTATCAATGAGCAGTTCTTC. Variable domain in full (rest from reference TRBV9 and TRBJ2-1): DSGVTQTPKHLITATGQRVTLRCSPRSGDLSVYWYQQSLDQGLQFLIQYYNGEERAKGNILERFSAQQFPDLHSELNLSSLELGDSALYFCASSLSGGINEQFFGPGTRLTVL.

The rearrangement links TRBV27 to TRBJ1-2, with D perhaps matching TRBD1 (6 bases). CDR1 and CDR2 (germline): MNHEY, SMNVEV (reference sequence). The CDR3 totals 13 residues. V was cut by 2 bases and J by 7 bases, with 11 bases left in between. The CDR3 DNA reads TGTGCCAGCAGTTTAGGCAGGGGCGGTGGCTACACCTTC. Residues: CASSLGRGGGYTF.

This chain connects TRBV19 to TRBJ2-7; 13 bases are a match to TRBD2. V shed 5 bases, J shed 2 bases, and the junction held 15 bases outside the gene matches. In germline, CDR1 is LNHDA, CDR2 SQIVND (reference sequence). This CDR3 has 19 residues. The CDR3 coding sequence is TGTGCCAGTAGTTTATGGACTAGCGGGAGTCCCACAAACGCCTACGAGCAGTACTTC. As protein: CASSLWTSGSPTNAYEQYF.

The J gene is TRBJ2-1, the V gene TRBV5-4; 8 nucleotides line up with TRBD1. Looked up from germline, CDR1 is SGHNT and CDR2 is YYREEE (reference sequence). J was trimmed by 5 bases and V by 4 bases; bases with no gene match: 2. CDR3 length equals 13 residues. The CDR3 nucleotides are TGTGCCAGCAGCCGGGACAGGAACAATGAGCAGTTCTTC. It yields the protein CASSRDRNNEQFF.

This clone showed up just once. The V call is TRBV27, the J call TRBJ2-7; D is perhaps TRBD1 (6 bases). Trimming stripped 8 bases from V and 1 base from J, with 9 bases between. The V gene's germline CDR1 is MNHEY and CDR2 SMNVEV (reference sequence). CDR3 length: 12 residues. The CDR3 DNA reads as TGTGCCAGCGGGGACAAGTCCTACGAGCAGTACTTC. Amino acid sequence: CASGDKSYEQYF.

V usage is TRBV19 and J usage is TRBJ1-2, with 7 bases matching TRBD1. The V segment lost 5 bases and the J segment 5 bases; nucleotides outside the gene matches: 14. The CDR3 covers 16 residues. Germline CDR1 reads LNHDA; CDR2 reads SQIVND (reference sequence). CDR3 bases: TGTGCCAGTAGTCCCCGGACAGGAAGGAGAGATTATGGCTACACCTTC. As protein: CASSPRTGRRDYGYTF.

The V and J genes are TRBV10-3 and TRBJ2-7; D possibly corresponds to TRBD1 (5 bases). Per the germline V gene, CDR1 is ENHRY and CDR2 is SYGVKD. The CDR3 spans 13 residues. Trimming stripped 5 bases from V and 3 bases from J, with 11 bases between. The chain's CDR3 is CAISRQKNYEQYF. The CDR3 DNA follows: TGTGCCATCAGTAGACAGAAAAACTACGAGCAGTACTTC.

The chain couples TRBV18 to TRBJ1-2, with a tentative D call TRBD1 (5 bases). CDR1 and CDR2 from the germline V gene are KGHSH and LQKENI. The CDR3 is 15 amino acids. With 2 bases removed from V and 8 bases from J, the gap between germline ends came to 18 bases. The CDR3 sequence is CASSPGGTPEGGYTF. DNA for the CDR3: TGTGCCAGCTCACCAGGGGGGACCCCGGAGGGCGGCTACACCTTC.

V usage is TRBV4-1 and J usage is TRBJ1-6, with 9 bases identical to TRBD1. The CDR3 covers 17 residues. The J segment lost 7 bases and the V segment lost 1 base, leaving 8 bases of the junction unmatched. Germline CDR1 is MGHRA and CDR2 is YSYEKL. CDR3 loop: CASSQGPLGQGNSPLHF. CDR3 bases: TGCGCCAGCAGCCAAGGGCCACTGGGACAGGGAAATTCACCCCTCCACTTT.

About this clone itself: The same CDR3 is also encoded by other DNA sequences in this sample. This sequence joins TRBV5-1 and TRBJ1-2, with 8 bases that match TRBD1. With V trimmed by 0 bases and J by 2 bases, 0 bases remained unmatched. CDR3 length: 14 amino acids. Germline V gene data show CDR1 as SGHRS and CDR2 as YFSETQ. The CDR3 is CASSLGTGNYGYTF. The DNA of the CDR3 is TGCGCCAGCAGCTTGGGGACAGGGAACTATGGCTACACCTTC.

The chain is built from TRBV3-1 (or the pseudogene TRBV3-2) and TRBJ1-4, with D tentatively TRBD1 (5 bases). The CDR3 covers 14 residues. Germline-derived CDR1 and CDR2 are LGHDT and YNNKEL (reference sequence). V gave up 3 bases and J gave up 8 bases, with 13 bases separating them. DNA for the CDR3: TGTGCCAGCAGCCAGGGGGGGGGAGTGGAAAAACTGTTTTTT. This gives the protein CASSQGGGVEKLFF.

The gene calls are TRBV28 and TRBJ2-7, with D possibly matching TRBD1 (7 bases). The CDR3 runs to 16 residues. V lost 2 bases to trimming and J lost 2 bases, with 16 bases between them. In germline, CDR1 is MDHEN, CDR2 SYDVKM. DNA of the CDR3: TGTGCCAGCAGTTTAAATTTGGGCAGGGGGGCCTACGAGCAGTACTTC. Translated, it gives CASSLNLGRGAYEQYF.

The chain employs TRBV2 and TRBJ2-2; TRBD1 agrees at 10 bases. The V segment lost 7 bases and the J segment 4 bases; nucleotides outside the gene matches: 6. From germline, CDR1 is SNHLY and CDR2 FYNNEI. The CDR3 sequence is 15 residues long. The CDR3 loop is CASMRQGARTGELFF. The CDR3 coding sequence is TGTGCCAGCATGCGACAGGGGGCTCGCACCGGGGAGCTGTTTTTT.

The chain recombines TRBV6-1 with TRBJ1-5, with D perhaps matching TRBD1 (6 bases). Looked up from germline, CDR1 is MNHNS and CDR2 is SASEGT. The CDR3 has 18 amino acids. The germline V and J ends were trimmed by 2 bases and 3 bases, with 20 bases remaining between them. The CDR3 sequence is CASSEFTAAGAVNQPQHF. CDR3 in DNA: TGTGCCAGCAGTGAATTTACGGCGGCAGGGGCGGTCAATCAGCCCCAGCATTTT.

The rearrangement joins TRBV19 to TRBJ1-1; no reliable D call. The CDR3 runs to 14 residues. Trimming took 6 bases from V and 1 from J, leaving 12 bases between them. Germline CDR1 LNHDA, CDR2 SQIVND (reference sequence). The CDR3 loop reads CASSSARGNTEAFF. CDR3 nucleotides: TGTGCCAGTAGCTCCGCACGGGGGAACACTGAAGCTTTCTTT. Full variable domain (remainder filled in from reference TRBV19 and TRBJ1-1): DGGITQSPKYLFRKEGQNVTLSCEQNLNHDAMYWYRQDPGQGLRLIYYSQIVNDFQKGDIAEGYSVSREKKESFPLTVTSAQKNPTAFYLCASSSARGNTEAFFGQGTRLTVV.

The gene calls are TRBV10-1 and TRBJ1-1; D may be TRBD1 (5 bases). CDR1 is WNHNN and CDR2 is SYGVQD in the germline V gene (reference sequence). This CDR3 is built from 13 residues. V dropped 6 bases and J dropped 1 base, with 9 bases sitting between them. In nucleotides, the CDR3 is TGCGCCAGCAGAAGGCAGGGGAACACTGAAGCTTTCTTT. Its protein is CASRRQGNTEAFF.

The gene calls are TRBV6-2 or TRBV6-3 and TRBJ1-2; weak D call: TRBD1 (6 bases). V lost 6 bases, J lost 8 bases, and 13 bases lay in between. CDR1 MNHEY and CDR2 SVGEGT come from the germline V gene. The CDR3 consists of 12 residues. CDR3 region: CASSRTVQGYTF. DNA of the CDR3: TGTGCCAGCAGCCGGACAGTTCAGGGCTACACCTTC.

This clone appeared once. This chain links TRBV7-2 with TRBJ2-7, with 10 nucleotides matching TRBD2. The CDR3 has 17 residues. Losses at the gene ends were 3 bases for V and 4 bases for J; bases not matched to a gene: 12. Germline V CDR1 and CDR2: SGHTA, FQGNSA. The CDR3 loop reads CASSFGLAGVGAYEQYF. The DNA for the CDR3 is TGTGCCAGCAGCTTTGGCCTAGCGGGGGTAGGGGCTTACGAGCAGTACTTC.

This chain uses TRBV19 with TRBJ1-2, with 7 bases fitting TRBD1. The CDR3 spans 13 residues. Trimming cost V 5 bases and J 7 bases; bases outside gene matches: 7. Germline CDR1 LNHDA, CDR2 SQIVND (reference sequence). The CDR3 bases are TGTGCCAGTAGTGGGGCAGGGGGTAGTGGCTACACCTTC. It encodes CASSGAGGSGYTF. Variable domain in full (rest from reference TRBV19 and TRBJ1-2): DGGITQSPKYLFRKEGQNVTLSCEQNLNHDAMYWYRQDPGQGLRLIYYSQIVNDFQKGDIAEGYSVSREKKESFPLTVTSAQKNPTAFYLCASSGAGGSGYTFGSGTRLTVV.

The J gene is TRBJ2-2, the V gene TRBV19, with TRBD2 matching over 10 bases. This CDR3 spans 16 amino acids. V trimming: 6 bases; J trimming: 2 bases; junction bases outside the gene matches: 6. Germline V gene sequence: CDR1 LNHDA, CDR2 SQIVND (reference sequence). The DNA of the CDR3 is TGTGCCAGTAGCGGTAGCGGGGGGATTAACACCGGGGAGCTGTTTTTT. The encoded protein is CASSGSGGINTGELFF.

The count of this clone is one. The V and J genes are TRBV7-6 and TRBJ1-5; D might be TRBD1 (5 bases). This CDR3 has 16 residues. Per the germline V gene, CDR1 is SGHVS and CDR2 is FNYEAQ. V lost 5 bases and J lost 1, with 15 bases in between. The CDR3 sequence: CASSISGGLSNQPQHF. In DNA form, the CDR3 reads TGTGCCAGCAGCATCTCCGGGGGTTTGAGCAATCAGCCCCAGCATTTT. Full variable domain (rest looked up from reference TRBV7-6 and TRBJ1-5): GAGVSQSPRYKVTKRGQDVALRCDPISGHVSLYWYRQALGQGPEFLTYFNYEAQQDKSGLPNDRFSAERPEGSISTLTIQRTEQRDSAMYRCASSISGGLSNQPQHFGDGTRLSIL.

This chain links TRBV7-6 with TRBJ2-5; possible D gene TRBD2, 5 bases. This CDR3 region has 13 residues. The germline V gene encodes CDR1 SGHVS and CDR2 FNYEAQ. V dropped 3 bases and J dropped 7 bases, with 12 bases sitting between them. The CDR3 protein is CASSFGVAGTQYF. CDR3 sequence (DNA): TGTGCCAGCAGCTTCGGGGTGGCGGGGACCCAGTACTTC.

This sequence joins TRBV4-1 and TRBJ2-7, with TRBD1 matching 8 bases. Trimming at V came to 0 bases and at J to 2 bases, leaving 6 bases not matched to a gene. Germline CDR1 and CDR2: MGHRA and YSYEKL. The CDR3 runs to 16 residues. The CDR3 sequence: CASSQEAGGHTYEQYF. The CDR3 region has the DNA TGCGCCAGCAGCCAAGAGGCAGGGGGCCATACCTACGAGCAGTACTTC.

This chain links TRBV9 with TRBJ2-5; 8 nucleotides match TRBD1. V was pared by 3 bases and J by 5 bases, with 9 bases of the junction left unmatched. CDR3 length equals 15 residues. Per the germline V gene, CDR1 is SGDLS and CDR2 is YYNGEE. CDR3 nucleotides: TGTGCCAGCAGCGCTTCAGGACAGGGCATCGAGACCCAGTACTTC. Amino acids: CASSASGQGIETQYF.

The CDR3 DNA sequence: TGTGCCAGCAGCGGTTCAGGGATTCCTGAAGCTTTCTTT. Residues: CASSGSGIPEAFF. The chain recombines TRBV9 with TRBJ1-1; D may be TRBD1 (5 bases). The CDR3 length is 13 residues. Germline CDR1 SGDLS, CDR2 YYNGEE. V gave up 3 bases and J gave up 6 bases, with 12 bases separating them.